This T cell receptor beta chain stems from a study of cytomegalovirus exposure and HLA in healthy donors. General study results and limits: In a later analysis, first-cohort TCR clusters were found to tend to co-occur in the 120 or so validation repertoires. Overall, under 200 TCR beta chains were annotated as cytomegalovirus-associated.

The donors were part of the validation cohort of fewer than 150 subjects. That cohort was separate from the first cohort, which comprised 550 to 750 subjects. Germline CDR1 and CDR2: SEHNR and FQNEAQ (reference sequence). CDR3 length: 14 residues. V lost 5 bases and J 5 bases, leaving 15 bases between the germline ends. Notes on this clone: Its antigen is still unknown.

Generated by immunoSEQ multiplex PCR, the TCRdb table keeps only in-frame clones and is missing some. The data contain some 76,000 clones, approximately 95% of them singletons. Sequencing input: PBMCs. The rearrangement joins TRBV7-9 to TRBJ1-1, with a possible D match to TRBD1 (5 bases). This TCR derives from a woman younger than 35 in good health and CMV-seropositive. The CDR3 nucleotides read TGTGCCAGCAGCCGTTTGGGGGGACGAACTGAAGCTTTCTTT. Amino acids: CASSRLGGRTEAFF.